This is a list of T cell receptor beta chains from one sample in a study of CD4 and CD8 cells across lung adenocarcinoma regions. Each CDR3 protein is one row after TCRdb ran MiXCR on the PCR reads. The sample includes about 11,000 distinct CDR3 sequences, roughly 51% of them seen just once. Sequenced sample: CD8+ T cells from the center of a lung tumor. The receptor source for this set is a female donor with lung adenocarcinoma. The CD4 and CD8 labels of this study may be unreliable. The CDR3 runs from the conserved cysteine through the conserved F or W. A D gene is named only where the DNA matches it firmly. Not all rows give a size; the values are once, few, many and, for expanded clones, a class.

D	length	J	V	size	CDR3	DNA
NA	15	TRBJ2-2	TRBV6-5	medium-sized	CASRLQSGIPGELFF	TGTGCCAGCAGACTCCAGTCCGGAATTCCCGGGGAGCTGTTTTTT
TRBD2	16	TRBJ2-1	TRBV6-2/TRBV6-3	NA	CASSPWVAGGQGEQFF	TGTGCCAGCAGTCCCTGGGTAGCGGGGGGGCAGGGTGAGCAGTTCTTC
TRBD1	17	TRBJ1-3	TRBV10-1	NA	CASSESGQASSGNTIYF	TGCGCCAGCAGTGAGTCAGGACAGGCCAGCTCTGGAAACACCATATATTTT
NA	13	TRBJ1-1	TRBV6-5	few	CASSYSRVTEAFF	TGTGCCAGCAGTTACAGTCGGGTGACTGAAGCTTTCTTT
NA	12	TRBJ2-5	TRBV24-1	many	CATSEPGSTQYF	TGTGCCACCAGTGAGCCGGGGTCGACCCAGTACTTC
TRBD1	13	TRBJ2-7	TRBV20-1	few	CSATTGQLYEQYF	TGCAGTGCAACAACGGGACAGCTCTACGAGCAGTACTTC
NA	12	TRBJ1-1	TRBV6-1	few	CASSWVNTEAFF	TGTGCCAGCAGCTGGGTGAACACTGAAGCTTTCTTT
TRBD2	14	TRBJ2-5	TRBV6-5	NA	CASSYQTSGETQYF	TGTGCCAGCAGTTACCAGACTAGCGGGGAGACCCAGTACTTC
NA	14	TRBJ2-7	TRBV10-1	NA	CASSEYPGLGEQYF	TGCGCCAGCAGTGAGTACCCAGGGTTGGGCGAGCAGTACTTC
NA	16	TRBJ2-1	TRBV6-1	NA	CASSEAGGGSYNEQFF	TGTGCCAGCAGTGAAGCGGGAGGGGGCTCCTACAATGAGCAGTTCTTC
NA	13	TRBJ2-3	TRBV6-1	NA	CASSAGEADTQYF	TGTGCCAGCAGTGCTGGGGAGGCAGATACGCAGTATTTT
NA	14	TRBJ2-1	TRBV12-3/TRBV12-4	NA	CASSLRQGNNEQFF	TGTGCCAGCAGTTTACGGCAGGGCAACAATGAGCAGTTCTTC
TRBD2	14	TRBJ2-2	TRBV4-1	once	CASSQLAGTGELFF	TGCGCCAGCAGCCAGCTAGCGGGAACCGGGGAGCTGTTTTTT
TRBD1	15	TRBJ2-1	TRBV6-5	few	CASSSWTGVNNEQFF	TGTGCCAGCAGTTCCTGGACAGGAGTTAACAATGAGCAGTTCTTC
TRBD1	16	TRBJ2-3	TRBV7-2	NA	CASSAPLDRATGTQYF	TGTGCCAGCAGCGCGCCTTTGGACAGGGCCACCGGGACGCAGTATTTT
TRBD1	14	TRBJ1-1	TRBV5-1	NA	CASRGGDRNTEAFF	TGCGCCAGCAGAGGTGGGGACAGAAACACTGAAGCTTTCTTT
NA	14	TRBJ2-3	TRBV6-1	medium-sized	CASSLASSTDTQYF	TGTGCCAGCAGTCTAGCGTCTAGCACAGATACGCAGTATTTT
NA	15	TRBJ2-1	TRBV11-2	few	CASSLGEAEYNEQFF	TGTGCCAGCAGCTTAGGGGAAGCGGAATACAATGAGCAGTTCTTC
NA	15	TRBJ2-3	TRBV6-1	NA	CASSERTSVLDTRYF	TGTGCCAGCAGTGAACGGACATCCGTCCTTGATACGCGGTATTTT
NA	13	TRBJ2-5	TRBV27	NA	CASSFGRGETQYF	TGTGCCAGCAGTTTCGGTAGGGGTGAGACCCAGTACTTC